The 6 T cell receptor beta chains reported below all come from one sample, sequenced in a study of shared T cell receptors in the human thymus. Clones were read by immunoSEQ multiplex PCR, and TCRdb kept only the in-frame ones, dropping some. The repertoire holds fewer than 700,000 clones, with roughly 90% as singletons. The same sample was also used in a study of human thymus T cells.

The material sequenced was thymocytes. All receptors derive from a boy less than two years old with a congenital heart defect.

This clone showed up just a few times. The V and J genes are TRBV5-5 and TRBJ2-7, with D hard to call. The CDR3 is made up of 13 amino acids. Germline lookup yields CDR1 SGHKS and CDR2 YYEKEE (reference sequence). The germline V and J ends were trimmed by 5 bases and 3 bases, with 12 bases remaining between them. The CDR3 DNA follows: TGTGCCAGCAGTTCACCCGACTGCTACGAGCAGTACTTC. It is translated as CASSSPDCYEQYF.

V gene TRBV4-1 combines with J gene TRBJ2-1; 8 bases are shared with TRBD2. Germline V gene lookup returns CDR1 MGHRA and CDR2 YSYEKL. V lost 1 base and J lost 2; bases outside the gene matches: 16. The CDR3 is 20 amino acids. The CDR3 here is CASSQVRRSRGGRPYNEQFF. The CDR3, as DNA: TGCGCCAGCAGCCAAGTAAGGAGATCACGCGGCGGGAGGCCCTACAATGAGCAGTTCTTC.

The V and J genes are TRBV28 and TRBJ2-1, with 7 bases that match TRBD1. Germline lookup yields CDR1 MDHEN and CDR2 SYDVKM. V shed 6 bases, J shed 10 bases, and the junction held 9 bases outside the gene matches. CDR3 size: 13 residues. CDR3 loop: CASRPSRGHEQFF. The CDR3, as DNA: TGTGCCAGCAGACCCTCGAGGGGGCACGAGCAGTTCTTC.

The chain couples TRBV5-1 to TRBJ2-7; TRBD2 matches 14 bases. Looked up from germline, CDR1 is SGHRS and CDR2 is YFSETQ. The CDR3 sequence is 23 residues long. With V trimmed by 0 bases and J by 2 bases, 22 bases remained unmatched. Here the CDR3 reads CASSLAVQGVTGTSGSLAYEQYF. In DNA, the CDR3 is TGCGCCAGCAGCTTGGCGGTCCAGGGGGTAACCGGGACTAGCGGGAGCCTCGCCTACGAGCAGTACTTC.

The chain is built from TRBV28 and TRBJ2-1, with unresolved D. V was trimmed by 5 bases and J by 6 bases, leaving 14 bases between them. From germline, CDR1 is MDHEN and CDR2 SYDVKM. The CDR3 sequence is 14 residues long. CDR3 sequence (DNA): TGTGCCAGCAGTCGGCGGAATATATTCAATGAGCAGTTCTTC. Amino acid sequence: CASSRRNIFNEQFF. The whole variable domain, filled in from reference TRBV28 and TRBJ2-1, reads DVKVTQSSRYLVKRTGEKVFLECVQDMDHENMFWYRQDPGLGLRLIYFSYDVKMKEKGDIPEGYSVSREKKERFSLILESASTNQTSMYLCASSRRNIFNEQFFGPGTRLTVL.

CDR3 nucleotide sequence: TGCGCCAGCAGCCCCGGACAAACGTACCAAGAGACCCAGTACTTC. This translates into CASSPGQTYQETQYF. This rearrangement joins TRBV4-3 to TRBJ2-5; a weak D match, TRBD1 (5 bases). The CDR3 contains 15 residues. From germline, CDR1 is LGHNA and CDR2 YSLEER. V was shortened by 4 bases and J by 0 bases, with 12 bases between the two germline ends.